The T cell receptor beta chain described here comes from a study of blood T cell repertoires in COVID-19. Study background: Recovered participants had two consecutive negative NP/OP PCR tests, healthcare professional clearance, or symptom resolution.

Authors' methods: The assay estimated nucleated cells by amplifying reference gene primers. Generated by immunoSEQ multiplex PCR, the TCRdb table keeps only in-frame clones and is missing some. That table is the source of V, J and clone size, and D and trimming were worked out from the DNA. The profile shows 200,000 to 250,000 clones, less than 90% of them singletons. Participants, roughly 18 to 90 years old, spanned around 25 US areas. Clinical history reported by participants formed the basis on which cohorts were assigned. The CDR3 has 15 amino acids. Per germline, CDR1 SGHTA and CDR2 FQGTGA. V lost 5 bases to trimming and J lost 4 bases; unmatched junction nucleotides: 8.

Sequencing input: PBMCs or T cells enriched from blood (not recorded which). This chain joins TRBV7-3 and TRBJ1-2; TRBD1 matches 9 bases. This sequence was found in a woman aged 45 to 65 in a cohort exposed to, infected with or recovered from COVID-19 (not recorded which). The CDR3: CASSNPGQGSYGYTF. CDR3 bases: TGTGCCAGCAGCAACCCGGGACAGGGATCCTATGGCTACACCTTC. The whole variable domain, remainder taken from reference TRBV7-3 and TRBJ1-2, is GAGVSQTPSNKVTEKGKYVELRCDPISGHTALYWYRQSLGQGPEFLIYFQGTGAADDSGLPNDRFFAVRPEGSVSTLKIQRTERGDSAVYLCASSNPGQGSYGYTFGSGTRLTVV.